The rows below give T cell receptor beta chains drawn from one sample of a study of CD8+CD57+ T cells in acquired aplastic anemia. TCRdb analysed the reads with MiXCR anew, one entry per CDR3 protein. The sample lists fewer than 200,000 distinct CDR3 sequences; around 50% were seen once. Sequences were obtained from sorted CD4+, CD8+, or CD8+CD57+ T cells (not recorded which) from PBMCs. The source of these receptors is a human donor with aplastic anemia. The CDR3 runs from the conserved cysteine through the conserved F or W. The order of the fields is V gene, clone size, J gene, D gene, CDR3 protein, CDR3 DNA. A D gene is named only where the DNA matches it firmly. Expanded clones are given a class, and other clones once, few, many or no size at all.

V gene: TRBV11-2
clone size: many
J gene: TRBJ1-6
D gene: -
CDR3 protein: CATTLMGSNSPLHF
CDR3 DNA: TGTGCCACTACGCTCATGGGGAGTAATTCACCCCTCCACTTT

V gene: TRBV20-1
clone size: many
J gene: TRBJ1-3
D gene: -
CDR3 protein: CSAGLGNTIYF
CDR3 DNA: TGCAGTGCGGGTCTTGGAAACACCATATATTTT

V gene: TRBV9
clone size: -
J gene: TRBJ2-5
D gene: -
CDR3 protein: CASSVELGPQETQYF
CDR3 DNA: TGTGCCAGCAGCGTAGAGTTAGGGCCCCAAGAGACCCAGTACTTC

V gene: TRBV25-1
clone size: -
J gene: TRBJ2-7
D gene: -
CDR3 protein: CASSELLRYEQYF
CDR3 DNA: TGTGCCAGCAGTGAATTGCTACGATACGAGCAGTACTTC

V gene: TRBV29-1
clone size: -
J gene: TRBJ2-6
D gene: -
CDR3 protein: CSVASGANVLTF
CDR3 DNA: TGCAGCGTAGCCTCTGGGGCCAACGTCCTGACTTTC

V gene: TRBV5-8
clone size: -
J gene: TRBJ1-2
D gene: TRBD1
CDR3 protein: CASSPDRVDGYTF
CDR3 DNA: TGTGCCAGCAGCCCCGACAGGGTAGATGGCTACACCTTC

V gene: TRBV9
clone size: many
J gene: TRBJ2-2
D gene: -
CDR3 protein: CASSARGDPHRELFF
CDR3 DNA: TGTGCCAGCAGCGCCAGGGGAGACCCGCACCGGGAGCTGTTTTTT

V gene: TRBV11-3
clone size: -
J gene: TRBJ1-1
D gene: -
CDR3 protein: CASSLARGAEAFF
CDR3 DNA: TGTGCCAGCAGCTTAGCCAGAGGGGCTGAAGCTTTCTTT

V gene: TRBV25-1
clone size: -
J gene: TRBJ2-5
D gene: -
CDR3 protein: CASSPDIGETQYF
CDR3 DNA: TGTGCCAGCAGTCCGGATATTGGAGAGACCCAGTACTTC

V gene: TRBV7-9
clone size: few
J gene: TRBJ2-1
D gene: -
CDR3 protein: CASSLAEQFF
CDR3 DNA: TGTGCCAGCAGCTTAGCTGAGCAGTTCTTC

V gene: TRBV20-1
clone size: -
J gene: TRBJ2-3
D gene: TRBD2
CDR3 protein: CSARDSTSVSTDTQYF
CDR3 DNA: TGCAGTGCTAGAGATTCGACTAGCGTGAGCACAGATACGCAGTATTTT

V gene: TRBV15
clone size: -
J gene: TRBJ1-6
D gene: TRBD1
CDR3 protein: CATSSYGQGAASPLHF
CDR3 DNA: TGTGCCACCAGCAGTTATGGACAGGGGGCGGCTTCACCCCTCCACTTT

V gene: TRBV2
clone size: -
J gene: TRBJ1-4
D gene: -
CDR3 protein: CASSEMRLSEKLFF
CDR3 DNA: TGTGCCAGCAGCGAGATGCGCCTAAGTGAAAAACTGTTTTTT

V gene: TRBV3-1
clone size: few
J gene: TRBJ1-3
D gene: -
CDR3 protein: CASSDRHAVLYF
CDR3 DNA: TGTGCCAGCAGCGACCGACACGCAGTGTTATATTTT

V gene: TRBV7-9
clone size: few
J gene: TRBJ2-7
D gene: -
CDR3 protein: CASSQDTHEQYF
CDR3 DNA: TGTGCCAGCAGCCAGGACACCCACGAGCAGTACTTC

V gene: TRBV2
clone size: many
J gene: TRBJ1-1
D gene: TRBD1
CDR3 protein: CASSEAGQGYITEAFF
CDR3 DNA: TGTGCCAGCAGTGAAGCCGGACAGGGGTATATTACTGAAGCTTTCTTT

V gene: TRBV9
clone size: -
J gene: TRBJ1-2
D gene: TRBD1
CDR3 protein: CASSVAGGSYTF
CDR3 DNA: TGTGCCAGCAGCGTAGCAGGGGGAAGCTACACCTTC

V gene: TRBV12-3/TRBV12-4
clone size: -
J gene: TRBJ2-7
D gene: -
CDR3 protein: CASSPTRDASYEQYF
CDR3 DNA: TGTGCCAGCAGTCCGACAAGGGACGCATCCTACGAGCAGTACTTC

V gene: TRBV20-1
clone size: once
J gene: TRBJ2-7
D gene: -
CDR3 protein: CSAPRWESYEQYF
CDR3 DNA: TGCAGTGCTCCGAGGTGGGAGTCCTACGAGCAGTACTTC

V gene: TRBV5-1
clone size: many
J gene: TRBJ1-5
D gene: -
CDR3 protein: CASSPGGSNQPQHF
CDR3 DNA: TGCGCCAGCAGCCCGGGGGGAAGCAATCAGCCCCAGCATTTT

V gene: TRBV15
clone size: -
J gene: TRBJ2-7
D gene: -
CDR3 protein: CATSGGFPGLYF
CDR3 DNA: TGTGCCACCAGCGGGGGGTTCCCGGGTCTGTACTTC

V gene: TRBV24-1
clone size: few
J gene: TRBJ2-5
D gene: -
CDR3 protein: CATSSTSWETQYF
CDR3 DNA: TGTGCCACCAGTTCAACTAGTTGGGAGACCCAGTACTTC

V gene: TRBV25-1
clone size: once
J gene: TRBJ2-1
D gene: TRBD2
CDR3 protein: CASGTSGRENNEQFF
CDR3 DNA: TGTGCCAGCGGTACTAGCGGGAGGGAAAACAATGAGCAGTTCTTC